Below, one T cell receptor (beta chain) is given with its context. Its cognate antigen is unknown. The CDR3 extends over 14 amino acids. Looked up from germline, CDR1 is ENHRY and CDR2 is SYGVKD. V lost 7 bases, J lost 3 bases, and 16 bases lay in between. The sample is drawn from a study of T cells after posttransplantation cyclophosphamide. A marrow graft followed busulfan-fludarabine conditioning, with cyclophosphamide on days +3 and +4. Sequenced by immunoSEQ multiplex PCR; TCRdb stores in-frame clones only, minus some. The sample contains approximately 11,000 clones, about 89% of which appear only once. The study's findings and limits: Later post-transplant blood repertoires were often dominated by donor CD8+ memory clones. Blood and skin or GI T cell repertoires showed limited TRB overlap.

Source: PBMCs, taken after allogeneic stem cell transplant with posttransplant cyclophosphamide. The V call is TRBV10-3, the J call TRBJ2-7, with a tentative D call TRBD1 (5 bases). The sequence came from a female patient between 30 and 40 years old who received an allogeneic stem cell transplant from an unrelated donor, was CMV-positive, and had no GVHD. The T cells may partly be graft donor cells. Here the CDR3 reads CAIKLDTRGYEQYF. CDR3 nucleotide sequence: TGTGCCATCAAGCTGGACACCCGAGGCTACGAGCAGTACTTC.